What follows are 18 T cell receptor beta chains derived from one specimen sequenced in a study of T cell responses to AZD1222 COVID-19 vaccine. Produced via immunoSEQ multiplex PCR; TCRdb's table is partial and in-frame only. The repertoire consists of 20,000 to 30,000 clones, with around nine tenths occurring once and the leading ten covering 34%. This material consisted of peripheral blood, taken 28 days after the second AZD1222 dose. These receptors all stem from an adult who received the AZD1222 COVID-19 vaccine.

The chain is built from TRBV7-2 and TRBJ2-7, with a tentative D call TRBD1 (5 bases). Germline-derived CDR1 and CDR2 are SGHTA and FQGNSA. V lost 5 bases, J lost 6 bases, and 11 bases lay in between. The CDR3 contains 12 residues. CDR3 sequence reads: CASSPDRSEQYF. CDR3 DNA sequence: TGTGCCAGCAGCCCCGACAGATCCGAGCAGTACTTC. The full variable domain, completed using reference TRBV7-2 and TRBJ2-7, is GAGVSQSPSNKVTEKGKDVELRCDPISGHTALYWYRQSLGQGLEFLIYFQGNSAPDKSGLPSDRFSAERTGGSVSTLTIQRTQQEDSAVYLCASSPDRSEQYFGPGTRLTVT.

This clone was seen a handful of times. The CDR3 sequence: CASSYSMTVDTQYF. The DNA of the CDR3 is TGTGCCAGCAGTTACTCTATGACGGTAGATACGCAGTATTTT. V gene TRBV6-5 combines with J gene TRBJ2-3, with D uncertain. V lost 0 bases to trimming and J lost 5 bases, with 9 bases between them. CDR1 and CDR2 from the germline V gene are MNHEY and SVGAGI. The CDR3 runs 14 residues.

The chain recombines TRBV11-2 with TRBJ1-1; D call uncertain. V was pared by 1 base and J by 5 bases, with 8 bases between. The CDR3 contains 13 residues. The germline V gene encodes CDR1 SGHAT and CDR2 FQNNGV. The CDR3: CASSLGIGTEAFF. The CDR3 nucleotides read TGTGCCAGCAGCTTAGGGATTGGGACTGAAGCTTTCTTT.

The chain employs TRBV6-2 or TRBV6-3 and TRBJ2-2, with 7 bases identical to TRBD2. Germline CDR1 is MNHEY and CDR2 is SVGEGT. The CDR3 totals 16 residues. J gave up 6 bases and V 5 bases, and 12 bases lay outside the gene matches. The CDR3 bases are TGTGCCAGCAGTCCCATGTGGCAGGGAGGGGCCGGGGAGCTGTTTTTT. Residues: CASSPMWQGGAGELFF.

The chain recombines TRBV9 with TRBJ1-6; TRBD1 might be the D (5 bases). Trimming left V 4 bases short and J 7 bases short, with 15 bases between. In germline, CDR1 is SGDLS, CDR2 YYNGEE. This CDR3 is built from 15 residues. The CDR3 protein is CASSPSGGGNSPLHF. DNA of the CDR3: TGTGCCAGCAGCCCGAGTGGGGGTGGAAATTCACCCCTCCACTTT.

This sequence joins TRBV15 and TRBJ1-3; D uncertain. V gave up 0 bases and J gave up 0 bases, with 6 bases separating them. There are 15 residues in the CDR3. Germline CDR1 and CDR2: LNHNV and YYDKDF (reference sequence). The DNA of the CDR3 is TGTGCCACCAGCAGAGATTCAGTCTCTGGAAACACCATATATTTT. Its protein is CATSRDSVSGNTIYF. Variable domain in full (rest from reference TRBV15 and TRBJ1-3): DAMVIQNPRYQVTQFGKPVTLSCSQTLNHNVMYWYQQKSSQAPKLLFHYYDKDFNNEADTPDNFQSRRPNTSFCFLDIRSPGLGDTAMYLCATSRDSVSGNTIYFGEGSWLTVV.

The genes are TRBV13 and TRBJ1-4; D gene unclear. CDR3 length: 14 amino acids. V shed 6 bases and J shed 5 bases, with 13 bases lying between them. Germline V gives CDR1 PRHDT, CDR2 FYEKMQ (reference sequence). The CDR3, as DNA: TGTGCCAGCAGGCAATCCGGGATCAATGAAAAACTGTTTTTT. Translating gives CASRQSGINEKLFF.

In this sample, this clone turned up a few times. The chain employs TRBV4-2 and TRBJ2-1; D is possibly TRBD2 (6 bases). CDR1 and CDR2 (germline): LGHNA, YNFKEQ. The ends were cut back, 0 bases at V and 2 bases at J, with 14 bases in the middle. CDR3 size: 17 residues. The CDR3: CASSQDNGGFTYNEQFF. CDR3 bases: TGTGCCAGCAGCCAAGATAATGGGGGGTTTACCTACAATGAGCAGTTCTTC.

This chain links TRBV21-1 with TRBJ1-5; the table's D call TRBD1 went unverified against the DNA. TRBV21-1 constitutes a pseudogene. The CDR3 is 20 amino acids. This chain's CDR3 is CASSRRFPNRPLGRNQPQHF. DNA of the CDR3: TGTGCCAGCAGCAGACGGTTTCCTAACAGACCCCTTGGGCGCAATCAGCCCCAGCATTTT.

The CDR3: CASSPGSGRAKETQYF. DNA for the CDR3: TGTGCCAGTAGTCCTGGCAGCGGGAGGGCCAAAGAGACCCAGTACTTC. This chain connects TRBV19 to TRBJ2-5, with 10 bases identical to TRBD2. The CDR3 is 16 residues long. Germline CDR1 LNHDA, CDR2 SQIVND (reference sequence). The junction had 9 bases not matched to a gene; V was cut back by 5 bases and J by 3 bases.

The chain carries TRBV27 and TRBJ1-2; 8 bases map to TRBD1. The germline V gene has CDR1 MNHEY and CDR2 SMNVEV (reference sequence). The CDR3 runs to 13 residues. The trim removed 5 bases at V and 3 bases at J, leaving 2 bases unmatched. In DNA, the CDR3 is TGTGCCAGCAGTATACAGGGGGACTATGGCTACACCTTC. It specifies CASSIQGDYGYTF.

The CDR3 DNA follows: TGCGCCAGCAGCGGGACAGGGGGCTCCTACGAGCAGTACTTC. It specifies CASSGTGGSYEQYF. The V and J genes are TRBV5-1 and TRBJ2-7, with TRBD1 matching 11 bases. This CDR3 comprises 14 residues. In germline, CDR1 is SGHRS, CDR2 YFSETQ. Germline trimming cut 4 bases from V and 0 bases from J; bases unmatched to any gene: 0.

This chain links TRBV3-1 (or the pseudogene TRBV3-2) with TRBJ2-2; D gene ambiguous. V lost 4 bases and J lost 4, with 19 bases in between. Germline V lookup: CDR1 LGHDT, CDR2 YNNKEL (reference sequence). The CDR3 spans 17 residues. The CDR3 is CASSRIMMGSSTGELFF. DNA for the CDR3: TGTGCCAGCAGCCGTATAATGATGGGTTCGAGCACCGGGGAGCTGTTTTTT.

The V gene is TRBV30, the J gene TRBJ1-1; tentative D call: TRBD1 (5 bases). The CDR3 consists of 13 residues. Germline values: CDR1 GTSNPN, CDR2 SVGIG (reference sequence). The V and J ends lost 1 base and 2 bases respectively, with 8 bases between them. CDR3 nucleotide sequence: TGTGCCTGGAGTGCAGGGTCCAACACTGAAGCTTTCTTT. This codes for CAWSAGSNTEAFF.

The chain links TRBV28 to TRBJ1-2; 7 nucleotides match TRBD1. V gave up 6 bases and J gave up 3 bases; unmatched junction bases: 4. Germline lookup yields CDR1 MDHEN and CDR2 SYDVKM. This CDR3 region has 13 residues. The CDR3 bases are TGTGCCAGCAGAAGCGGACAGGACTATGGCTACACCTTC. Protein sequence: CASRSGQDYGYTF.

The rearrangement joins TRBV6-5 to TRBJ2-1; 9 bases match TRBD2. Trimming cost V 9 bases and J 7 bases; bases outside gene matches: 7. The CDR3 totals 13 residues. The germline CDR1 and CDR2 sequences are MNHEY and SVGAGI. The CDR3 spells CASRSGGRNEQFF. The CDR3, as DNA: TGTGCCAGTCGTAGCGGGGGTCGTAATGAGCAGTTCTTC.

Only a few counts were recorded for this clone. J is TRBJ1-2 and V is TRBV11-1; TRBD1 matches 7 bases. The CDR3 covers 14 residues. V shed 10 bases and J 0 bases; nucleotides not matched to a gene: 8. The germline V gene encodes CDR1 SGHAT and CDR2 FQDESV (reference sequence). CDR3 residues: CATSPGGTNYGYTF. Here the CDR3 DNA reads TGTGCCACCTCACCAGGGGGAACTAACTATGGCTACACCTTC.

This clone was detected once. The gene calls are TRBV12-3 or TRBV12-4 and TRBJ1-1; the D is unclear. Trimming left V 6 bases short and J 1 base short, with 9 bases between. This CDR3 is built from 13 residues. In nucleotides, the CDR3 is TGTGCCAGCAGACGGGTGTCGAACACTGAAGCTTTCTTT. Amino acid sequence: CASRRVSNTEAFF.